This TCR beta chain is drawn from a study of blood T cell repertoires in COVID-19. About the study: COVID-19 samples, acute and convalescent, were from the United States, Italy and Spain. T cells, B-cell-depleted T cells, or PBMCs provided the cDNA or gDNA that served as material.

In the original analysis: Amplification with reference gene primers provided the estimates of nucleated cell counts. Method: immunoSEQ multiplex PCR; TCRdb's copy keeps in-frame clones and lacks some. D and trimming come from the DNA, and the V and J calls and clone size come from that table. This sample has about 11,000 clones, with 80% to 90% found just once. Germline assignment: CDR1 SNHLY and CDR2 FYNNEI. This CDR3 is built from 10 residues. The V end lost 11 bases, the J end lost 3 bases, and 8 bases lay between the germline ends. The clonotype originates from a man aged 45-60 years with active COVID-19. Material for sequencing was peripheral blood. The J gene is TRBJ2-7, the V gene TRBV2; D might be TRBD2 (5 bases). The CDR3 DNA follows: TGTGCCGGCGGAGGCTACGAGCAGTACTTC. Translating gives CAGGGYEQYF. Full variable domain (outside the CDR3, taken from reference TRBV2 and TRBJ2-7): EPEVTQTPSHQVTQMGQEVILRCVPISNHLYFYWYRQILGQKVEFLVSFYNNEISEKSEIFDDQFSVERPDGSNFTLKIRSTKLEDSAMYFCAGGGYEQYFGPGTRLTVT.